Below, 21 T cell receptor beta chains from the same sample are listed, as sequenced in a study of T cell responses to AZD1222 COVID-19 vaccine. This table comes from immunoSEQ multiplex PCR, and its TCRdb copy is limited to in-frame clones, with some not included. This sample has 150,000 to 200,000 clones, with roughly nine tenths found just once. The input for sequencing was peripheral blood, taken 28 days after the second AZD1222 dose. Source of these receptors: an adult who received the AZD1222 COVID-19 vaccine.

The chain recombines TRBV10-3 with TRBJ1-1; no firm D call. Trimming removed 6 bases at V and 1 base at J, with 15 bases between. This CDR3 comprises 15 residues. The germline CDR1 and CDR2 sequences are ENHRY and SYGVKD. CDR3 bases: TGTGCCATCAGGGCGGACGGGAAGGGGAACACTGAAGCTTTCTTT. Its protein is CAIRADGKGNTEAFF.

This chain uses TRBV7-8 with TRBJ1-1; D is unresolved. Germline loops: CDR1 SGHVS, CDR2 FQNEAQ. The CDR3 is 12 amino acids. The V end was cut by 5 bases, the J end by 5 bases, with 9 bases between. CDR3 in DNA: TGTGCCAGCAGCACAATGAGGACTGAAGCTTTCTTT. It encodes CASSTMRTEAFF.

This rearrangement joins TRBV3-1 (or the pseudogene TRBV3-2) to TRBJ1-1; TRBD1 is a possible D gene (5 bases). Germline V CDR1 and CDR2: LGHDT, YNNKEL (reference sequence). The V end lost 7 bases, the J end lost 6 bases, and 9 bases lay between the germline ends. The CDR3 contains 11 residues. CDR3 nucleotides: TGTGCCAGCATAAGGGGCGCTGAAGCTTTCTTT. This gives the protein CASIRGAEAFF.

This clone was seen a handful of times. The chain couples TRBV5-1 to TRBJ2-3, with D perhaps given as TRBD1 or TRBD2 (5 bases each). V lost 2 bases and J 5 bases, leaving 9 bases between the germline ends. There are 13 residues in the CDR3. Per germline, CDR1 SGHRS and CDR2 YFSETQ. This chain's CDR3 is CASSFWGRDTQYF. The CDR3 region has the DNA TGCGCCAGCAGCTTTTGGGGGAGAGATACGCAGTATTTT.

The chain has TRBV19 and TRBJ2-1, with a possible D match to TRBD2 (6 bases). Germline V lookup: CDR1 LNHDA, CDR2 SQIVND (reference sequence). The V and J ends lost 5 bases and 4 bases respectively, with 9 bases between them. The CDR3 loop spans 13 amino acids. The CDR3 DNA reads TGTGCCAGTAGTGGGGACTGGTACAATGAGCAGTTCTTC. Its protein product is CASSGDWYNEQFF.

This sequence joins TRBV28 and TRBJ1-1, with no clear D. V was cut by 3 bases and J by 5 bases, with 7 bases left in between. This CDR3 has 12 amino acids. From germline, CDR1 is MDHEN and CDR2 SYDVKM. CDR3 DNA sequence: TGTGCCAGCAGTTTGGGTAGGACTGAAGCTTTCTTT. Residues: CASSLGRTEAFF.

V usage is TRBV5-4 and J usage is TRBJ1-3; D is unresolved. V shed 0 bases and J shed 0 bases, with 7 bases lying between them. Germline V gene lookup returns CDR1 SGHNT and CDR2 YYREEE (reference sequence). The CDR3 runs 15 residues. CDR3 region: CASSLDSLSGNTIYF. The CDR3 DNA follows: TGTGCCAGCAGCTTGGACAGCCTCTCTGGAAACACCATATATTTT.

V is TRBV27 and J is TRBJ2-1; tentative D call: TRBD1 (6 bases). V was clipped by 5 bases and J by 7 bases, with 12 bases between them. The CDR3 is made up of 13 amino acids. Germline-derived CDR1 and CDR2 are MNHEY and SMNVEV (reference sequence). The CDR3 nucleotides read TGTGCCAGCAGTGATTACAGGGAGAATGAGCAGTTCTTC. It encodes CASSDYRENEQFF.

This clone occurred a few times. The chain uses TRBV7-9 and TRBJ2-6; no reliable D call. The V end lost 4 bases, the J end lost 0 bases, and 10 bases lay between the germline ends. The CDR3 has 16 amino acids. The germline V gene has CDR1 SEHNR and CDR2 FQNEAQ (reference sequence). This CDR3 reads CASSYGSNSGANVLTF. In DNA form, the CDR3 reads TGTGCCAGCAGCTACGGGTCGAACTCTGGGGCCAACGTCCTGACTTTC.

The V call is TRBV10-3, the J call TRBJ2-5, with TRBD2 matching 8 bases. This CDR3 spans 16 amino acids. V trimming: 0 bases; J trimming: 7 bases; junction bases outside the gene matches: 10. Looked up from germline, CDR1 is ENHRY and CDR2 is SYGVKD. CDR3 in amino acids: CAISESLAGPVGTQYF. Here the CDR3 DNA reads TGTGCCATCAGTGAGTCGTTAGCGGGACCGGTGGGGACCCAGTACTTC.

The gene calls are TRBV19 and TRBJ1-5; TRBD1 matches 9 bases. Germline CDR1 reads LNHDA; CDR2 reads SQIVND (reference sequence). Losses at the gene ends were 6 bases for V and 6 bases for J; bases not matched to a gene: 6. CDR3 length equals 14 residues. The CDR3 sequence: CASRRTGVGQPQHF. The CDR3 DNA follows: TGTGCCAGTAGACGGACAGGGGTTGGTCAGCCCCAGCATTTT.

The V gene is TRBV7-8, the J gene TRBJ2-6; D unresolved. The CDR3 has 16 amino acids. Germline V gene sequence: CDR1 SGHVS, CDR2 FQNEAQ. Between the trimmed V and J ends, which lost 5 bases and 2 bases, there was a span of 13 bases. The CDR3 loop reads CASSINPGTGANVLTF. CDR3 sequence (DNA): TGTGCCAGCAGCATCAATCCAGGAACTGGGGCCAACGTCCTGACTTTC.

This chain connects TRBV27 to TRBJ1-2, with 7 bases that match TRBD1. After removal of 1 base from V and 8 bases from J, the junction contained 16 bases not matched to a gene. Germline V gene sequence: CDR1 MNHEY, CDR2 SMNVEV (reference sequence). The CDR3 runs 17 residues. The CDR3 nucleotides read TGTGCCAGCAGTTTATTTCCGATACAGGGGTCTTTCGACGGCTACACCTTC. This gives the protein CASSLFPIQGSFDGYTF.

The rearrangement links TRBV27 to TRBJ1-5, with D perhaps matching TRBD1 (6 bases). V was clipped by 4 bases and J by 4 bases, with 8 bases between them. The CDR3 runs 13 residues. Germline CDR1 reads MNHEY; CDR2 reads SMNVEV (reference sequence). The CDR3 DNA reads as TGTGCCAGCAGTTGGCAGGGGAATCAGCCCCAGCATTTT. Its protein product is CASSWQGNQPQHF.

The rearrangement joins TRBV11-1 to TRBJ1-5; D possibly corresponds to TRBD1 (5 bases). V lost 5 bases to trimming and J lost 2 bases, with 10 bases between them. The CDR3 is 14 amino acids. The germline V gene encodes CDR1 SGHAT and CDR2 FQDESV (reference sequence). CDR3 sequence: CASSPAGGNQPQHF. The CDR3 DNA follows: TGTGCCAGCAGCCCGGCGGGGGGCAATCAGCCCCAGCATTTT. Drawing the rest from reference TRBV11-1 and TRBJ1-5, the complete variable domain is EAEVAQSPRYKITEKSQAVAFWCDPISGHATLYWYRQILGQGPELLVQFQDESVVDDSQLPKDRFSAERLKGVDSTLKIQPAELGDSAMYLCASSPAGGNQPQHFGDGTRLSIL.

A few counts support this clone. The V and J genes are TRBV5-1 and TRBJ1-5; D is uncertain. Germline V lookup: CDR1 SGHRS, CDR2 YFSETQ. Trimming cost V 3 bases and J 0 bases, with 7 bases left between them. The CDR3 runs 14 residues. The CDR3 coding sequence is TGCGCCAGCAGCTCGGACGGTAGCAATCAGCCCCAGCATTTT. Protein product: CASSSDGSNQPQHF.

The chain couples TRBV4-2 to TRBJ1-2; D remains ambiguous. Germline CDR1 reads LGHNA; CDR2 reads YNFKEQ. This CDR3 comprises 14 residues. V was cut by 0 bases and J by 2 bases, with 7 bases left in between. The CDR3 reads CASSQEAQNYGYTF. CDR3 in DNA: TGTGCCAGCAGCCAAGAAGCACAGAACTATGGCTACACCTTC.

The genes are TRBV10-3 and TRBJ1-2; D is perhaps TRBD1 (6 bases). The CDR3 extends over 12 amino acids. V was cut by 10 bases and J by 4 bases, with 13 bases left in between. CDR1 ENHRY and CDR2 SYGVKD come from the germline V gene. In DNA, the CDR3 is TGTGCCACAACCCCGGACAGCTATGGCTACACCTTC. Protein sequence: CATTPDSYGYTF.

The chain carries TRBV2 and TRBJ2-1; 14 bases map to TRBD2. Germline V gene lookup returns CDR1 SNHLY and CDR2 FYNNEI. The J segment lost 8 bases and the V segment lost 6 bases, leaving 12 bases of the junction unmatched. This CDR3 contains 17 residues. CDR3 protein: CASSPPWTSGRKYEQFF. In DNA form, the CDR3 reads TGTGCCAGCAGCCCGCCTTGGACTAGCGGGAGGAAGTATGAGCAGTTCTTC.

The rearrangement uses TRBV29-1 and TRBJ1-1, with D possibly being TRBD1 (5 bases). This CDR3 spans 12 amino acids. Germline V gives CDR1 SQVTM, CDR2 ANQGSEA. V lost 7 bases to trimming and J lost 7 bases, with 16 bases between them. The CDR3 nucleotides are TGCAGCGGTGTGAAAGGGGCCCTTGAAGCTTTCTTT. It codes for CSGVKGALEAFF.

The V gene is TRBV7-3, the J gene TRBJ2-1; D remains ambiguous. V lost 2 bases and J 6 bases, leaving 11 bases between the germline ends. Germline V gene data show CDR1 as SGHTA and CDR2 as FQGTGA. The length of the CDR3 is 14 residues. CDR3 bases: TGTGCCAGCAGCTTAGGACCCCAAACCAATGAGCAGTTCTTC. This codes for CASSLGPQTNEQFF.